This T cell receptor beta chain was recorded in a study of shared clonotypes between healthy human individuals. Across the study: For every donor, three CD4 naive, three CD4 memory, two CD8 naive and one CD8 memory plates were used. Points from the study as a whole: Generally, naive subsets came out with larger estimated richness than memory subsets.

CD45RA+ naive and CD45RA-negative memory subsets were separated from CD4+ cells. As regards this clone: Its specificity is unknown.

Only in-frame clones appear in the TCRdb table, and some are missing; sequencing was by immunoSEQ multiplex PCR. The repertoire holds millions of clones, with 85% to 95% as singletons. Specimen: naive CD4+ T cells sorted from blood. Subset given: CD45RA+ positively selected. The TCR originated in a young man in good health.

CDR3 region: CAGRGAGELFF. The DNA of the CDR3 is TGTGCCGGCCGAGGGGCCGGGGAGCTGTTTTTT. This chain joins TRBV10-3 and TRBJ2-2; tentatively, D is TRBD1 or TRBD2 (5 bases each). The CDR3 runs 11 residues. Germline CDR1 ENHRY, CDR2 SYGVKD. Trimming took off 11 bases at V and 6 bases at J, with 10 bases between the two ends.